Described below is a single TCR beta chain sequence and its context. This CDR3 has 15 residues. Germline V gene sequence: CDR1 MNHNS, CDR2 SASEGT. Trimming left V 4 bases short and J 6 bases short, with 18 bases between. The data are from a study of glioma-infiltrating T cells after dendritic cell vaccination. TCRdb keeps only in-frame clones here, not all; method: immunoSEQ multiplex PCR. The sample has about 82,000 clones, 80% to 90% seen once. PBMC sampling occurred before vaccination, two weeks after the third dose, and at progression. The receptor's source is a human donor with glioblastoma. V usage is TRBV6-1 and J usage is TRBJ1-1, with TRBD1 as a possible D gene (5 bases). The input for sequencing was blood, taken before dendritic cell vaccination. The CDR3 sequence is CASSGFGQGRSEAFF. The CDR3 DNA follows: TGTGCCAGCAGTGGATTTGGGCAGGGTAGGTCTGAAGCTTTCTTT.